The present T cell receptor (beta chain) was sequenced within a study of HIV-infected patients and healthy controls. The study's findings and limits: During therapy, HIV-associated CDR3s fell significantly in frequency, while CMV-associated CDR3s did not change significantly. With just sixteen HIV-infected individuals processed, the findings' generality was considered strongly limited.

To note about this clonotype: What it binds is not known.

Trimming shortened V by 2 bases and J by 0 bases, and 12 bases separated the two germline ends. Per germline, CDR1 MRHNA and CDR2 SNTAGT. The CDR3 covers 16 residues. Alpha and beta constant-region primers primed reverse transcription of about 0.5 ug RNA. Alpha and beta chain libraries were made separately by chain-specific third strand synthesis with multiplexing indices. Ligation attached cDNA to a 5' RACE adapter that carried a random hexamer and SP2 site. TCRdb passed the 5' RACE reads through MiXCR, listing each CDR3 protein once. The sample gives roughly 22,000 distinct CDR3 sequences, under 9.5% of which show up once; around 3.9% is in the top ten. No cell fractionation was done, so the repertoire covers all unsorted peripheral blood T cells.

This TCR came from an adult in good health. This chain uses TRBV6-4 with TRBJ2-3; no definite D call. Sequencing used blood. DNA for the CDR3: TGTGCCAGCAGTGACATTCCGGGCTCTAGCACAGATACGCAGTATTTT. Translated: CASSDIPGSSTDTQYF.